This T cell receptor (beta chain) was captured in a study of beta chain features in type 1 diabetes. Study results and caveats: Patients' naive, central memory and Treg TCRB repertoires seemed closer to one another than those of healthy donors.

The CDR3 totals 14 residues. Germline V gene lookup returns CDR1 SQVTM and CDR2 ANQGSEA. J was trimmed by 4 bases and V by 0 bases; bases with no gene match: 4. Isolated RNA was reverse transcribed in full, so expressed TCRB transcripts were sequenced. Data came from immunoSEQ multiplex PCR; TCRdb stores just in-frame clones and leaves some out. The repertoire holds some 300,000 clones, with about 8% as singletons. Notes on this clone: Its antigen is currently unknown.

The TCR originated in a woman aged 18-30 years in good health. What was sequenced was central memory CD4+ T cells from blood. The rearrangement links TRBV29-1 to TRBJ1-2; 8 positions match TRBD1. CDR3 in amino acids: CSVEDQGAGYGYTF. As DNA, the CDR3 is TGCAGCGTTGAAGATCAGGGGGCGGGCTATGGCTACACCTTC.